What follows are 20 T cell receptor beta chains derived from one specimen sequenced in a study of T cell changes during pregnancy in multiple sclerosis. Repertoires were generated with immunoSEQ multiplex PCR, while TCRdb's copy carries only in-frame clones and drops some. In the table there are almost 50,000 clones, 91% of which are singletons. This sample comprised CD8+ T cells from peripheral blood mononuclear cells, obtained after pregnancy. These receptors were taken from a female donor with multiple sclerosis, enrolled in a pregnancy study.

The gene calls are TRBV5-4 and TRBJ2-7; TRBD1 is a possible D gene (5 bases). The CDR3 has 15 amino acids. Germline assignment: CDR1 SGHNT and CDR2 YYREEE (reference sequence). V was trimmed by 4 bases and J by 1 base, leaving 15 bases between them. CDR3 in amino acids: CASSPSVGRSYEQYF. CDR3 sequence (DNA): TGTGCCAGCAGCCCGAGTGTGGGGCGGTCCTACGAGCAGTACTTC.

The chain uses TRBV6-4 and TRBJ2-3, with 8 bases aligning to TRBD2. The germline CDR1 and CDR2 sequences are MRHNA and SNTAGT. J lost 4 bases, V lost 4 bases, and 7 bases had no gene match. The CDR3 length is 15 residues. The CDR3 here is CASSVGGGQADTQYF. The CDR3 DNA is TGTGCCAGCAGTGTCGGGGGGGGGCAAGCAGATACGCAGTATTTT.

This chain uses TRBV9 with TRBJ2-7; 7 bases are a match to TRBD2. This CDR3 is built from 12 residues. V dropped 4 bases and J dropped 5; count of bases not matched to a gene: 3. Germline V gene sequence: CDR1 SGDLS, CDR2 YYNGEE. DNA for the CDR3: TGTGCCAGCAGCTCTGGGGGGGACGAGCAGTACTTC. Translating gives CASSSGGDEQYF.

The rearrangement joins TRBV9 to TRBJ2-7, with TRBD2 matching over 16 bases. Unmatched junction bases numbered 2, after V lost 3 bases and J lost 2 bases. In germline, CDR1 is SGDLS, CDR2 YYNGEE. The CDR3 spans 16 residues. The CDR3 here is CASSEGTSGGAYEQYF. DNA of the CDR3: TGTGCCAGCAGCGAAGGGACTAGCGGGGGGGCCTACGAGCAGTACTTC.

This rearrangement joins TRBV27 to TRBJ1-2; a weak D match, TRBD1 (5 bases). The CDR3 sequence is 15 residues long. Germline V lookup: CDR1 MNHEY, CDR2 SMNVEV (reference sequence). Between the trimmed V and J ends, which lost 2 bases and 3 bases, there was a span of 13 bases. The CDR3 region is CASSLEGAGYYGYTF. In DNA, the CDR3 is TGTGCCAGCAGTTTAGAAGGGGCCGGTTACTATGGCTACACCTTC.

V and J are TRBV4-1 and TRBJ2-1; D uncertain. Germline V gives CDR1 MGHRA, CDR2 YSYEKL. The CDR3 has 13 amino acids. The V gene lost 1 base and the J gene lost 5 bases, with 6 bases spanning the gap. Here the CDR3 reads CASSQVSNNEQFF. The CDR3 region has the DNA TGCGCCAGCAGCCAAGTTAGCAACAATGAGCAGTTCTTC.

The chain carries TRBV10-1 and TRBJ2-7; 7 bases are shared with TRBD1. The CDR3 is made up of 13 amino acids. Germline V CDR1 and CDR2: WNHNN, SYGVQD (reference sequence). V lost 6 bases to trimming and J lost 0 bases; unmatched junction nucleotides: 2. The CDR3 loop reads CASRGTDSYEQYF. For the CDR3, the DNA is TGCGCCAGCAGGGGGACAGACTCCTACGAGCAGTACTTC.

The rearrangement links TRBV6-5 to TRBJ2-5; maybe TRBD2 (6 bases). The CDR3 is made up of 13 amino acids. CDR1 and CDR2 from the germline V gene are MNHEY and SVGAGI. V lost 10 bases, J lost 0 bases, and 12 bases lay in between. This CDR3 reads CAISGEYQETQYF. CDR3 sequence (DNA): TGTGCCATCTCGGGGGAGTACCAAGAGACCCAGTACTTC.

The CDR3 protein is CASSFGSPQETQYF. In nucleotides, the CDR3 is TGTGCCAGCAGCTTTGGCTCTCCCCAAGAGACCCAGTACTTC. The chain recombines TRBV7-9 with TRBJ2-5; the D is unclear. CDR1 is SEHNR, CDR2 FQNEAQ, per germline (reference sequence). The V and J ends lost 3 bases and 1 base respectively, with 9 bases between them. The CDR3 spans 14 residues.

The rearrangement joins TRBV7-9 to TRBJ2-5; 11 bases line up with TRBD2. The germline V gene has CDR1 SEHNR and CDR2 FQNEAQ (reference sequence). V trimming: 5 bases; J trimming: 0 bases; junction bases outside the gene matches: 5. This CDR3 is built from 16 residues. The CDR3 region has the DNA TGTGCCAGCAGCAGACTAGCGGGGACCTACCAAGAGACCCAGTACTTC. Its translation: CASSRLAGTYQETQYF.

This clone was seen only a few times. The CDR3 reads CASSHYDRGNEQFF. For the CDR3, the DNA is TGCGCCAGCAGCCACTACGACAGGGGTAATGAGCAGTTCTTC. The rearrangement uses TRBV4-1 and TRBJ2-1; 8 positions agree with TRBD1. Per germline, CDR1 MGHRA and CDR2 YSYEKL. The CDR3 is 14 amino acids. The ends lost 3 bases at V and 7 bases at J; junction bases unmatched: 5.

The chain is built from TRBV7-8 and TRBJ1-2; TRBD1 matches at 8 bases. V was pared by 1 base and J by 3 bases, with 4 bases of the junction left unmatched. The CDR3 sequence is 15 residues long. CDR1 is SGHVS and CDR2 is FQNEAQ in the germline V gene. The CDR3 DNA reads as TGTGCCAGCAGCTTAGATGGGACAGGATACTATGGCTACACCTTC. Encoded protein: CASSLDGTGYYGYTF.

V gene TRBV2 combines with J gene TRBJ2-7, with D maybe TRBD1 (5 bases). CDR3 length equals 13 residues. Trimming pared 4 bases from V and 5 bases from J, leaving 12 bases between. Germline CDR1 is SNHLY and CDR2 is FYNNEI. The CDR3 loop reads CASSVSGSDEQYF. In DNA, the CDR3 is TGTGCCAGCAGTGTTTCAGGGTCGGACGAGCAGTACTTC. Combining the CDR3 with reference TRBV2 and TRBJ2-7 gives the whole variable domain EPEVTQTPSHQVTQMGQEVILRCVPISNHLYFYWYRQILGQKVEFLVSFYNNEISEKSEIFDDQFSVERPDGSNFTLKIRSTKLEDSAMYFCASSVSGSDEQYFGPGTRLTVT.

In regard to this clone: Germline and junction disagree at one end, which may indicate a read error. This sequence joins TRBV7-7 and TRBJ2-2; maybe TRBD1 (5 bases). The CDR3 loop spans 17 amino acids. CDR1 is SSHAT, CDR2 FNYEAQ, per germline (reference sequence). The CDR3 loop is CASSPIETVSNTGELFF. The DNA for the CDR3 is TGTGCTAGCAGCCCTATAGAGACAGTGTCGAACACCGGGGAGCTGTTTTTT.

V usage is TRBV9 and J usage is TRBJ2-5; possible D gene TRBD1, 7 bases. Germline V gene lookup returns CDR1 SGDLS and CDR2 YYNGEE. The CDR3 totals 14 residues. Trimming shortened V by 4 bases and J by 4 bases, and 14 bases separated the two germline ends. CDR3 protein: CASSPGGGGETQYF. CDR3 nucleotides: TGTGCCAGCAGCCCAGGGGGAGGTGGAGAGACCCAGTACTTC.

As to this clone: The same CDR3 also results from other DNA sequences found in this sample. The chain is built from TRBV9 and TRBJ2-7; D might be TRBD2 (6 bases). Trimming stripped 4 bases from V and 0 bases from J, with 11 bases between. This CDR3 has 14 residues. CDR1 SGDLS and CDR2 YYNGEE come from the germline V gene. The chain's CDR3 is CASSSGDNSYEQYF. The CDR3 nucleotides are TGTGCCAGCAGCTCGGGAGACAACTCCTACGAGCAGTACTTC.

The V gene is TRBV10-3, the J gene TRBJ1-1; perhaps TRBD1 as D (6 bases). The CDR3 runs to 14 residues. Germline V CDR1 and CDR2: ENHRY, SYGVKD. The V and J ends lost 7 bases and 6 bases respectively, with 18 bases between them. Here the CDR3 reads CAITEEGEGAEAFF. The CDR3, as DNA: TGTGCCATCACCGAGGAGGGGGAGGGGGCTGAAGCTTTCTTT.

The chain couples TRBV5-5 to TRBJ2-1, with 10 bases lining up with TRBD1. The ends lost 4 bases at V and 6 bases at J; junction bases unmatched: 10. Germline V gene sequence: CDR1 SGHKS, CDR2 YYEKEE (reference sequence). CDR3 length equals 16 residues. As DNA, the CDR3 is TGTGCCAGCAGCCTTTCTGACAGGGGGCTGTTCAATGAGCAGTTCTTC. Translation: CASSLSDRGLFNEQFF.

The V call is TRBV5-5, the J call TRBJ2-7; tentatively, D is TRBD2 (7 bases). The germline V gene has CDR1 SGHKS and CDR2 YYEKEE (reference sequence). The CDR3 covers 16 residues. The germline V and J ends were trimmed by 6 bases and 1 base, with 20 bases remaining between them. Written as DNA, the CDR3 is TGTGCCAGCACCTCACTCGAGGGGGGGAGATCCTACGAGCAGTACTTC. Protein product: CASTSLEGGRSYEQYF.

Here the CDR3 DNA reads TGCGCCAGCAGCCAAGGGTCAGGGGAGAACACTGAAGCTTTCTTT. Its protein product is CASSQGSGENTEAFF. V is TRBV4-1 and J is TRBJ1-1, with D possibly TRBD1 on 6 matching bases. V was pared by 1 base and J by 1 base, with 10 bases between. From germline, CDR1 is MGHRA and CDR2 YSYEKL. This CDR3 comprises 15 residues.